This T cell receptor (beta chain) was recovered during a study of cytomegalovirus exposure and HLA in healthy donors. Germline CDR1 and CDR2: SGHNT and YYREEE (reference sequence). The V segment lost 1 base and the J segment 1 base; nucleotides outside the gene matches: 4. This CDR3 comprises 16 residues. As for this clone: The target antigen is unknown.

General study results and limits: V- and J-gene trimming of TCR beta was linked (in a later analysis) to a missense DCLRE1C variant. Prior analysis indicated that the majority of TCR beta V segments exhibited productivity approximately 90% or approximately 30% of the time. An ancestry cluster, one associated with Asian ancestry, reportedly showed fewer N-insertions than the roughly 670-donor mean in a later analysis. Among the most significant clusters, several appeared linked to common viral pathogens in a later analysis.

PCR employed 60 Vbeta and 13 Jbeta primers. The assay was immunoSEQ multiplex PCR, and TCRdb's table has in-frame clones only and misses some. The sample consists of over 150,000 clones, 79% of them appearing once. Sample: PBMCs. This TCR derives from a man in his thirties or forties in good health and CMV-seropositive. The rearrangement joins TRBV5-4 to TRBJ2-2; 7 nucleotides match TRBD2. The CDR3 protein is CASSLPGGLNTGELFF. CDR3 sequence (DNA): TGTGCCAGCAGCTTGCCGGGAGGTCTGAACACCGGGGAGCTGTTTTTT.